Included here is one T cell receptor beta chain sequence, with context. These data belong to a study of blood T cell repertoires in COVID-19. For the study at large: Samples came from the United States, Italy and Spain, spanning acute and convalescent COVID-19. PBMCs, B-cell-depleted T cells, or T cells were the source of the cDNA or gDNA that made up the material.

The CDR3 length is 15 residues. Trimming pared 4 bases from V and 1 base from J, leaving 13 bases between. Per germline, CDR1 LNHDA and CDR2 SQIVND (reference sequence). Per the authors' pipeline: Estimation of nucleated cell counts relied on the amplification of reference gene primers. Only in-frame clones appear in the TCRdb table, and some are missing; sequencing was by immunoSEQ multiplex PCR. V and J calls and clone size are as listed in that table; D and trimming were resolved from the DNA. The table includes a few hundred thousand clones, around nine tenths detected once. The origin of this receptor is an older woman with acute or convalescent COVID-19. This rearrangement joins TRBV19 to TRBJ2-5; TRBD1 might be the D (5 bases). Sequencing was performed on peripheral blood. The CDR3 bases are TGTGCCAGTAGTAGAGCATACAGGTTCCAAGAGACCCAGTACTTC. Protein: CASSRAYRFQETQYF.